Listed below are T cell receptor beta chains from one sample, sequenced in a study of CD8+CD57+ T cells in acquired aplastic anemia. TCRdb called the reads again in MiXCR, with one record for every CDR3 protein. Among hundreds of thousands of distinct CDR3 sequences listed, 65% to 80% were seen once. The sequenced sample consisted of sorted CD4+, CD8+, or CD8+CD57+ T cells (not recorded which) from PBMCs. Receptor source: a human donor in good health, serving as a control. Each CDR3 is given with its conserved first and last residue.

j_gene,v_gene,CDR3aa
TRBJ2-3,TRBV5-8,CASSFLWVEGSTDTQYF
TRBJ2-7,TRBV6-1,CASSQGLYQEQYF
TRBJ2-7,TRBV24-1,CGSSDRSSYEQYF
TRBJ1-1,TRBV19,CASSIPGEAFF
TRBJ2-5,TRBV5-4,CASSTGAANSYF
TRBJ2-1,TRBV7-9,CASSWDSGTTGHEQFF
TRBJ2-3,TRBV4-2,CTSRRKRTDTQYF
TRBJ1-2,TRBV4-3,CASSQDQAEEGGYGCTF
TRBJ1-2,TRBV6-1,CASSTTRGGGGYTF
TRBJ1-2,TRBV5-5,CASSRGPAGLSGGGYTF
TRBJ2-3,TRBV9,CASRPGHNKETHHF
TRBJ1-5,TRBV5-5,CASSFGEDQPQHF
TRBJ1-1,TRBV6-4,CASSEFAGGRAFF
TRBJ1-2,TRBV24-1,CATSDPGQGDDGYTF
TRBJ1-3,TRBV7-8,CASSFGARGDGYTIYF
TRBJ2-1,TRBV11-2,CASSHRTTNNEQFF
TRBJ2-7,TRBV6-1,CASRGTSSYEQYF
TRBJ2-5,TRBV20-1,CSASVPGLHKYF
TRBJ2-5,TRBV2,CARSGLVGETQYF
TRBJ1-2,TRBV19,CASSVRTGSTFYGYTF
TRBJ1-2,TRBV10-3,CAISEGREDYGSIF
TRBJ1-2,TRBV15,CATSREGPARGYTF
TRBJ1-1,TRBV20-1,CSGPRGYSESFF
TRBJ2-7,TRBV6-1,CATRRQSYEQYF
TRBJ1-2,TRBV7-2,CASSLVQGIYGCTTF
TRBJ2-5,TRBV20-1,CSARVRQGDQYF
TRBJ1-2,TRBV7-2,CASSSEGGDQPQHF
TRBJ1-1,TRBV7-2,CASSLEQNTEAVF
TRBJ1-6,TRBV7-9,CASSSHGTGHLASHF
TRBJ2-6,TRBV2,CATSVGGTGAFVLTF
TRBJ1-3,TRBV5-1,CASSYSEAGNTIYF
TRBJ2-3,TRBV20-1,CSAVRRETSADTQYF
TRBJ2-3,TRBV10-3,CAISAGTGGYEQYF
TRBJ1-1,TRBV5-4,CASSKGGAGTYTEAYF
TRBJ1-2,TRBV4-2,CASSQQSGTLYGYTF
TRBJ2-7,TRBV6-1,CASSHRDRAREQYF
TRBJ2-7,TRBV7-3,CASSSPGGAIYGYF
TRBJ1-3,TRBV3-1,CASSQRMSGNTIYF
TRBJ2-7,TRBV3-2,CASSELDF
TRBJ2-3,TRBV7-3,CASSPHDAAGVSTDTQYF
TRBJ2-6,TRBV24-1,CATSISRGLGANVLTF
TRBJ1-1,TRBV5-1,CASSLRSGEQDEAFF
TRBJ1-5,TRBV24-1,CATATTEKGAHGNQSQHF
TRBJ2-5,TRBV5-1,CASSLLREGETQYF
TRBJ2-5,TRBV7-2,CASSLAGDQQETQYF
TRBJ2-5,TRBV10-3,CATQGDRGQETQYF
TRBJ2-2,TRBV24-1,CATGQTFNTGELFF
TRBJ1-5,TRBV5-1,CASSLERGVNQPQHF
TRBJ1-3,TRBV7-2,CASSGYLSSGNTIYF
TRBJ1-2,TRBV6-5,CASSYRQGQDGYTF
TRBJ1-6,TRBV6-2/TRBV6-3,CASRTPGQYNSPLHF